One sample yielded the 24 T cell receptor beta chains listed below, sequenced in a study of tumor-infiltrating lymphocytes in primary liver carcinoma. Germline DNA was also extracted, while the blood RNA originated from unsorted whole blood. Priming with a constant-region primer yielded TCR beta cDNA from about 510 ng total RNA. Amplification in three nested multiplex PCR rounds with slightly modified ARM-PCR gave rise to TCR beta libraries. Rounds one and two of PCR, each of around 9 cycles, were primed with TRBV1-TRBV30 forward primers and a C-beta reverse primer. TCRdb re-called the multiplex PCR reads through MiXCR, storing one row per CDR3 protein. Seen here are about 200,000 distinct CDR3 sequences, roughly two thirds observed once, and the top ten hold roughly 6.8%. The sequencing input was peripheral blood. These TCRs come from a woman aged 60-75 years with primary liver carcinoma and hepatitis B virus infection.

V is TRBV29-1 and J is TRBJ2-1, with 8 bases identical to TRBD2. After removal of 7 bases from V and 12 bases from J, the junction contained 20 bases not matched to a gene. This CDR3 contains 15 residues. From germline, CDR1 is SQVTM and CDR2 ANQGSEA. The CDR3 nucleotides are TGCAGCGCCCCTATAAGGAGACTAGCGATCGATGGGCAGTTCTTC. Amino acid sequence: CSAPIRRLAIDGQFF.

Concerning this clonotype itself: This clone may be a read error of a much larger clone one base away. This rearrangement joins TRBV6-1 to TRBJ2-5; D unresolved. CDR3 length: 15 residues. Looked up from germline, CDR1 is MNHNS and CDR2 is SASEGT. The CDR3 spells CARSEAFSDQETQYF. CDR3 sequence (DNA): TGTGCCAGGAGTGAAGCGTTTTCAGACCAAGAGACCCAGTACTTC.

The sample holds a few counts of this clonotype. V is TRBV10-3 and J is TRBJ1-6; TRBD1 might be the D (6 bases). The germline gives CDR1 ENHRY, CDR2 SYGVKD. CDR3 size: 14 residues. Trimming removed 6 bases from V and 7 bases from J, with 13 bases in between. The CDR3 DNA sequence: TGTGCCATCAGGTCGGACAGCCGCAATTCACCCCTCCACTTT. The encoded protein is CAIRSDSRNSPLHF.

With respect to this clonotype: With a much larger clone just one base away, this may be a read error. V gene TRBV30 combines with J gene TRBJ1-2, with 8 bases matching TRBD1. The CDR3 has 12 residues. The V segment lost 4 bases and the J segment 5 bases; nucleotides outside the gene matches: 3. Germline V CDR1 and CDR2: GTSNPN, SVGIG (reference sequence). The CDR3 protein is CAWMDREYGYTF. DNA of the CDR3: TGTGCCTGGATGGACAGGGAATATGGCTACACCTTC.

On this clonotype: Given a much more abundant clone one base away, this may be a read error. This rearrangement joins TRBV29-1 to TRBJ2-2; 7 bases are a match to TRBD2. There are 13 residues in the CDR3. Germline-derived CDR1 and CDR2 are SQVTM and ANQGSEA. CDR3 coding DNA: TGCAACGCCGGACTAGCGAACACCGGGGAGCTGTTTTTT. Amino acids: CNAGLANTGELFF.

V is TRBV10-2 and J is TRBJ2-7; 9 nucleotides align to TRBD1. Unmatched junction bases numbered 27, after V lost 8 bases and J lost 13 bases. Germline CDR1 WSHSY, CDR2 SAAADI. This CDR3 is 17 amino acids long. The CDR3 spells CASLSQGGGTGWDLFYF. The CDR3 DNA sequence: TGCGCCAGCTTAAGTCAAGGTGGGGGGACAGGGTGGGATTTATTCTACTTC.

This clonotype has more than one count but fewer than ten. A much larger clone differs from this one at a single base, so this may be a read error. The J gene is TRBJ1-5, the V gene TRBV12-3 or TRBV12-4; no clear D gene. CDR3 size: 13 residues. Here the CDR3 reads CVSTPGGNQPQHF. The CDR3 nucleotides read TGTGTCAGCACCCCTGGGGGCAATCAGCCCCAGCATTTT.

Of note for this clonotype: One end of the junction does not line up with germline, which may come from a read error. The J gene is TRBJ2-3, the V gene TRBV11-3, with D perhaps TRBD1 (6 bases). Looked up from germline, CDR1 is SGHNT and CDR2 is YENEEA. This CDR3 comprises 14 residues. DNA of the CDR3: TGTGACAGCAGTTATAGGGGGAGCACGGATATGCAGTATTTT. Its translation: CDSSYRGSTDMQYF. Combining the CDR3 with reference TRBV11-3 and TRBJ2-3 gives the whole variable domain EAGVVQSPRYKIIEKKQPVAFWCNPISGHNTLYWYLQNLGQGPELLIRYENEEAVDDSQLPKDRFSAERLKGVDSTLKIQPAELGDSAVYLCDSSYRGSTDMQYFGPGTRLTVL.

With respect to this clonotype: One end of the junction is discordant with germline, which a read error may explain. V usage is TRBV4-1 and J usage is TRBJ2-5, with unresolved D. This CDR3 is built from 15 residues. Germline lookup yields CDR1 MGHRA and CDR2 YSYEKL. This chain's CDR3 is CASSQAWQSQEIQYF. The CDR3 nucleotides are TGCGCCAGCAGCCAAGCGTGGCAGAGCCAAGAGATCCAGTACTTC.

To note about this clonotype: One junction end does not reproduce the germline sequence, and a read error may be involved. The V and J genes are TRBV29-1 and TRBJ2-2, with D possibly TRBD2 on 6 matching bases. CDR3 length: 13 amino acids. Germline CDR1 is SQVTM and CDR2 is ANQGSEA. CDR3 protein: CGAIFSATGGLFF. Here the CDR3 DNA reads TGCGGTGCGATTTTTAGTGCCACCGGGGGGCTGTTTTTT.

In the case of this clonotype: This sequence may be a read error, since a much larger clone differs from it by one base. V is TRBV6-1 and J is TRBJ2-6, with D possibly TRBD1 on 5 matching bases. The CDR3 spans 20 residues. Germline V gives CDR1 MNHNS, CDR2 SASEGT. The CDR3 coding sequence is TGTGCCGGCAGTGAATTTTTGGGGCGTCAGGTTTCCTCTGGGGCCAACGTCCTGACTTTC. Amino acids: CAGSEFLGRQVSSGANVLTF.

On this clonotype: This could be a read error, since a much larger clone is one nucleotide away. The chain recombines TRBV28 with TRBJ2-7; D perhaps matches TRBD1 (8 bases). This CDR3 comprises 15 residues. Per the germline V gene, CDR1 is MDHEN and CDR2 is SYDVKM. The CDR3 region has the DNA TGTGTCAGCAGTTTTCCCGACAGGGGAGGGTACGAGCAGTACTTC. Amino acids: CVSSFPDRGGYEQYF. The whole variable domain, filled in from reference TRBV28 and TRBJ2-7, reads DVKVTQSSRYLVKRTGEKVFLECVQDMDHENMFWYRQDPGLGLRLIYFSYDVKMKEKGDIPEGYSVSREKKERFSLILESASTNQTSMYLCVSSFPDRGGYEQYFGPGTRLTVT.

Details on this clonotype: The conserved phenylalanine or tryptophan normally closing the CDR3 is absent here, so this likely arose from a read error. CDR3 bases: TGCGCCAGCAGCCAAGCCGGGGTCGGGGCCAACGTTCTGACTTTA. Amino acids: CASSQAGVGANVLTL. The chain is built from TRBV4-1 and TRBJ2-6, with D perhaps given as TRBD1 or TRBD2 (5 bases each). This CDR3 is 15 amino acids long. CDR1 and CDR2 (germline): MGHRA, YSYEKL.

Comments on this clonotype: This likely comes from a read error, as the CDR3 has no conserved phenylalanine or tryptophan at its end. V gene TRBV5-1 combines with J gene TRBJ1-1; 9 bases are shared with TRBD1. The CDR3 runs to 15 residues. Germline V gives CDR1 SGHRS, CDR2 YFSETQ. V was pared by 4 bases and J by 5 bases, with 9 bases of the junction left unmatched. Here the CDR3 reads CASSPRSTGGTEAFS. The CDR3 DNA is TGCGCCAGCAGCCCCCGATCGACAGGGGGGACTGAAGCTTTCTCT.

Concerning this clonotype: This may be a read error: a much more frequent sequence differs by one nucleotide. J is TRBJ1-2 and V is TRBV5-4; 10 bases agree with TRBD1. In germline, CDR1 is SGHNT, CDR2 YYREEE (reference sequence). This CDR3 is built from 16 residues. Trimming at V came to 2 bases and at J to 5 bases, leaving 9 bases not matched to a gene. The CDR3 here is CASSFERDRGPYGYTF. The CDR3 DNA sequence: TGTGCCAGCAGCTTCGAGCGGGACAGGGGACCGTATGGCTACACCTTC.

The chain has TRBV11-2 and TRBJ1-2; D not resolved. Trimming stripped 0 bases from V and 5 bases from J, with 13 bases between. The CDR3 totals 15 residues. From germline, CDR1 is SGHAT and CDR2 FQNNGV. Here the CDR3 reads CASSLDKDREYGYTF. The CDR3 DNA is TGTGCCAGCAGCTTAGATAAGGACCGCGAATATGGCTACACCTTC.

This rearrangement joins TRBV28 to TRBJ2-5; TRBD2 matches 8 bases. CDR1 is MDHEN, CDR2 SYDVKM, per germline. After removal of 6 bases from V and 7 bases from J, the junction contained 13 bases not matched to a gene. The CDR3 is made up of 15 amino acids. Here the CDR3 DNA reads TGTGCCAGCAGCCCCACGGGACTAGGGGCTTTGACCCAGTACTTC. It is translated as CASSPTGLGALTQYF.

The chain employs TRBV10-1 and TRBJ1-5, with 9 bases matching TRBD1. V was pared by 6 bases and J by 6 bases, with 6 bases of the junction left unmatched. The CDR3 has 14 residues. Germline-derived CDR1 and CDR2 are WNHNN and SYGVQD (reference sequence). The chain's CDR3 is CASREDRGSQPQHF. The CDR3 nucleotides are TGCGCCAGCAGGGAAGACAGGGGGTCTCAGCCCCAGCATTTT.

This clonotype showed up just a few times. The chain uses TRBV6-6 and TRBJ2-3; 14 bases map to TRBD2. Germline values: CDR1 MNHNY, CDR2 SVGAGI (reference sequence). J lost 7 bases, V lost 7 bases, and 7 bases had no gene match. The CDR3 contains 15 residues. CDR3 DNA: TGTGCCAGCACCGGACTAGCGGGGGGCACGTATACGCAGTATTTT. Translating it yields CASTGLAGGTYTQYF.

J is TRBJ1-2 and V is TRBV10-3, with a tentative D call TRBD1 (5 bases). Germline V gives CDR1 ENHRY, CDR2 SYGVKD. V was cut by 5 bases and J by 5 bases, with 15 bases left in between. There are 14 residues in the CDR3. The CDR3 nucleotides read TGTGCCATCAGTCCCGGGGGGAGGGGTTATGGCTACACCTTC. Protein product: CAISPGGRGYGYTF.

This clonotype showed up just once. Since no conserved phenylalanine or tryptophan closes the CDR3, a read error is the likely cause. This sequence joins TRBV19 and TRBJ2-1; D ambiguous. Germline-derived CDR1 and CDR2 are LNHDA and SQIVND (reference sequence). The CDR3 contains 13 residues. V lost 3 bases and J lost 9, with 12 bases in between. In nucleotides, the CDR3 is TGTGCCAGTAGTATGCGTAAGGTGGGTGAGCAGTTCATC. It codes for CASSMRKVGEQFI.

Note on this clonotype: Compared with germline, one end of the junction differs, possibly owing to a read error. The chain uses TRBV6-5 and TRBJ1-2; TRBD1 matches at 7 bases. The CDR3 runs to 13 residues. Per germline, CDR1 MNHEY and CDR2 SVGAGI. CDR3 coding DNA: TGTGCCAGCAGGAGTACAGGGGACTATGACTACACCTTC. It codes for CASRSTGDYDYTF.

About this clonotype: Mismatch with germline at one junction end may stem from a read error. The rearrangement links TRBV6-6 to TRBJ2-1; 7 bases align to TRBD2. Germline V lookup: CDR1 MNHNY, CDR2 SVGAGI (reference sequence). This CDR3 region has 13 residues. Written as DNA, the CDR3 is TGTGCCAGCACCCACGTGGGGAGGGGTGAGCAGTTCTTT. Translating gives CASTHVGRGEQFF.

The genes are TRBV29-1 and TRBJ2-3, with 9 bases matching TRBD2. This CDR3 is built from 14 residues. V lost 6 bases and J lost 3; bases outside the gene matches: 7. The V gene's germline CDR1 is SQVTM and CDR2 ANQGSEA. The CDR3 DNA is TGCAGCGTCACTCTAGCGGGAATAACAGATACGCAGTATTTT. Encoded protein: CSVTLAGITDTQYF.